This entry concerns a single TCR beta chain. The PCR used 60 Vbeta and 13 Jbeta primers. Sequencing was performed with immunoSEQ multiplex PCR; in TCRdb, only in-frame clones are kept and a portion is missing. The table includes 150,000 to 200,000 clones, about 75% detected once. This entry comes from a study of cytomegalovirus exposure and HLA in healthy donors. Germline lookup yields CDR1 DFQATT and CDR2 SNEGSKA (reference sequence). Trimming cost V 5 bases and J 7 bases, with 8 bases left between them. The CDR3 loop spans 11 amino acids. This TCR came from a man in his late teens or twenties in good health and CMV-seropositive. The chain uses TRBV20-1 and TRBJ1-4; D remains unclear. The specimen sequenced was PBMCs. The CDR3 DNA reads as TGCAGTGCTTCCTTCAGTGAAAAACTGTTTTTT. This codes for CSASFSEKLFF.